The sequence of this TCR beta chain was determined in a study of graft-versus-host responses after intestinal transplantation. Broader study findings: Early declines in HvG clones that occurred post-transplant were associated with peak circulating GvH clone levels.

Using immunoSEQ multiplex PCR, the repertoire was profiled, and TCRdb retains in-frame clones only, with some absent. This sample has about 93,000 clones, with over 80% found just once. A remark on this clone: Its matching antigen is unknown.

The input for sequencing was unstimulated CD8+ T cells sorted from spleen or lymph node cells, taken before intestinal transplant. The TCR sequence derives from a human donor who received an intestinal transplant.

Written as DNA, the CDR3 is TGTGCCAGTAGCGTTTCAAGCATGAACACTGAAGCTTTCTTT. Translated, it gives CASSVSSMNTEAFF. The chain recombines TRBV19 with TRBJ1-1; D is ambiguous. The CDR3 runs to 14 residues. Trimming stripped 6 bases from V and 0 bases from J, with 11 bases between. CDR1 LNHDA and CDR2 SQIVND come from the germline V gene (reference sequence).